The 2 T cell receptor beta chains presented below share a single source sample, sequenced in a study of T cells after yellow fever vaccination (dated by TCRdb to between 2019 and 2020). Library method: 5' RACE. The sequencing machine was an Illumina HiSeq 2500. TCRdb itself trimmed the public reads at Q25 with fastp, ran MiXCR and retained productive beta chains. Under each unique CDR3 protein, matching rows form one entry showing the most common genes and DNA. The table for this sample lists about 140,000 distinct CDR3 sequences; less than 9.5% of them were counted only once. The ten largest clonotypes hold under 0.95% of the sample. The sample's treatment or condition label, in plain terms: live attenuated yellow fever vaccine strain. The starting material was CD4+ T cells sorted from PBMCs, obtained 5 days after the yellow fever booster vaccination. The origin of the receptors is a man aged 30-40 years who received the YFV17D yellow fever vaccine.

This clonotype was observed many times. The CDR3 DNA reads TGTGCCTGGAGTGAGCCACGCTCCTACGAGCAGTACTTC. Its protein product is CAWSEPRSYEQYF. The chain carries TRBV30 and TRBJ2-7; D is undetermined. Germline assignment: CDR1 GTSNPN and CDR2 SVGIG (reference sequence). V lost 1 base and J 0 bases, leaving 7 bases between the germline ends. The CDR3 runs 13 residues.

This clonotype was seen repeatedly, ten times or more. The chain recombines TRBV21-1 with TRBJ2-1; the table's D call of TRBD1 was not tested on the DNA. TRBV21-1 is described as a pseudogene. The CDR3 totals 15 residues. The CDR3 loop is CASSIGHPPWWEQFF. DNA of the CDR3: TGTGCCAGCAGCATCGGACACCCCCCATGGTGGGAGCAGTTCTTC.